This TCR beta chain was retrieved from a study of T cell responses to AZD1222 COVID-19 vaccine. Study information: Analysis merged second doses at about 4 or about 12 weeks.

This clone was picked up many times. The antigen is undetermined. Findings of the study overall: Variant regions that are unmutated are reportedly the target of nearly half of spike-specific TCRs. Among those given AZD1222, only six were seropositive at baseline. It should be noted that donors were predominantly white British and more often female, and clonal diversity was possibly underestimated.

V lost 3 bases to trimming and J lost 0 bases, with 12 bases between them. CDR3 length: 15 residues. In germline, CDR1 is LGHNA, CDR2 YNFKEQ. Profiled with immunoSEQ multiplex PCR; TCRdb holds only in-frame clones, not every one. The sample holds 90,000 to 150,000 clones, 70% to 90% seen once. The chain couples TRBV4-2 to TRBJ2-7, with D possibly TRBD1 on 5 matching bases. The sequence derives from an adult in good health. The specimen was peripheral blood, collected on day 0 of AZD1222 vaccination. This CDR3 reads CASSHLTDSSYEQYF. The CDR3 coding sequence is TGTGCCAGCAGCCACTTGACAGACAGCTCCTACGAGCAGTACTTC.